This TCR beta chain is drawn from a study of T cell responses to AZD1222 COVID-19 vaccine. Broader study findings: Spike-spanning, vaccine-associated CD4 TCRs were dominant at 160-218 and 743-854. Most donors were white British, females outnumbered males, and clonal diversity was possibly underestimated. At study baseline, merely five or six AZD1222 recipients were seropositive.

This clone was seen only once. What it binds is unknown. The V gene's germline CDR1 is SGHTA and CDR2 FQGNSA. The CDR3 extends over 13 amino acids. Trimming cost V 3 bases and J 5 bases, with 10 bases left between them. Some clones are missing from TCRdb's copy, which holds only in-frame ones; the method was immunoSEQ multiplex PCR. Of roughly 30,000 clones in the sample, 75% to 85% were seen once. Investigators merged groups given second doses at roughly 4 or roughly 12 weeks. The source material was peripheral blood, sampled 28 days after the second AZD1222 dose. V and J are TRBV7-2 and TRBJ1-1; D is unresolved. The receptor's source is an adult who received the AZD1222 COVID-19 vaccine. CDR3 coding DNA: TGTGCCAGCAGCTTTGTCGGGGAGACTGAAGCTTTCTTT. Translated: CASSFVGETEAFF.